Sequencing of this T cell receptor beta chain was carried out in a study of T cell repertoires in cytomegalovirus infection. Study-wide background: Public TCR beta signatures were indicative of both CMV infection and a matching HLA type. Overall study findings and caveats: Pooled public TCR beta family frequency picked out CMV carriers with the relevant HLA. Ex vivo, HLA-C-restricted CMV-specific TCR beta clonotypes prevailed over the rest of the response.

In germline, CDR1 is MDHEN, CDR2 SYDVKM. This CDR3 has 15 residues. V lost 5 bases and J lost 0, with 10 bases in between. This clonotype was seen a few times. Its antigen is as yet unknown. One entry per CDR3 protein results from TCRdb running MiXCR on the reads. The repertoire includes under 800,000 distinct CDR3 sequences, roughly a quarter of them detected once, and 6.5% to 10% sits in the top ten. The genes are TRBV28 and TRBJ1-4; D gene uncertain. The sequenced sample was CD8+ T cells from PBMCs. This clonotype originated in a human donor in good health (CMV status not recorded). Some clones in this sample may be carry-over from other donors' samples. The CDR3, as DNA: TGTGCCAGCAGTCTCACCCTGGCAACTAATGAAAAACTGTTTTTT. This gives the protein CASSLTLATNEKLFF.